A single sample gave rise to the 6 T cell receptor beta chains below, sequenced in a study of PD-1 blockade in classical Hodgkin lymphoma. The patients all showed relapse after autologous stem cell transplantation, while their brentuximab vedotin exposure varied. Data came from immunoSEQ multiplex PCR; TCRdb stores just in-frame clones and leaves some out. The sample consists of about 4,200 clones, approximately 71% of them appearing once. Here the sequenced sample was peripheral blood mononuclear cells (PBMCs), taken before the second cycle of nivolumab. These receptors came from a human donor with classical Hodgkin lymphoma.

By sample fraction, this clone is medium-sized. The chain links TRBV15 to TRBJ1-1; D might be TRBD1 (6 bases). There are 14 residues in the CDR3. V was shortened by 4 bases and J by 4 bases, with 13 bases between the two germline ends. CDR1 LNHNV and CDR2 YYDKDF come from the germline V gene (reference sequence). The CDR3 nucleotides read TGTGCCACCAGCAAGTGGGGGCAAGGCACTGAAGCTTTCTTT. Translation: CATSKWGQGTEAFF. Full variable domain (outside the CDR3, taken from reference TRBV15 and TRBJ1-1): DAMVIQNPRYQVTQFGKPVTLSCSQTLNHNVMYWYQQKSSQAPKLLFHYYDKDFNNEADTPDNFQSRRPNTSFCFLDIRSPGLGDTAMYLCATSKWGQGTEAFFGQGTRLTVV.

The sample holds one count of this clone. The J gene is TRBJ2-3, the V gene TRBV20-1, with D tentatively TRBD1 or TRBD2 (5 bases each). V gave up 5 bases and J gave up 5 bases, with 8 bases separating them. CDR3 size: 11 residues. The germline gives CDR1 DFQATT, CDR2 SNEGSKA (reference sequence). In DNA, the CDR3 is TGCAGTGCTGAGGGGTTAGATACGCAGTATTTT. Its translation: CSAEGLDTQYF.

Judged by abundance, this clone is large. This chain uses TRBV6-5 with TRBJ2-7; 9 positions match TRBD1. Germline V gene data show CDR1 as MNHEY and CDR2 as SVGAGI. Unmatched junction bases numbered 13, after V lost 6 bases and J lost 7 bases. The CDR3 has 15 residues. As DNA, the CDR3 is TGTGCCAGCAGACTCGGACAGGGGACCTTTCGTGAGCAGTACTTC. Translated: CASRLGQGTFREQYF.

This rearrangement joins TRBV6-1 to TRBJ2-7; possible D gene TRBD1, 5 bases. Germline V gene lookup returns CDR1 MNHNS and CDR2 SASEGT. The CDR3 runs to 15 residues. The ends were cut back, 5 bases at V and 0 bases at J, with 14 bases in the middle. CDR3 coding DNA: TGTGCCAGCAGTTCGTCATGGGGCGCCTCCTACGAGCAGTACTTC. Translation: CASSSSWGASYEQYF.

The rearrangement joins TRBV6-5 to TRBJ2-3, with TRBD2 identical over 9 bases. V gave up 4 bases and J gave up 4 bases; unmatched junction bases: 6. Germline lookup yields CDR1 MNHEY and CDR2 SVGAGI. The CDR3 is 15 residues long. The CDR3 protein is CASSSFSGRSDTQYF. Written as DNA, the CDR3 is TGTGCCAGCAGTTCTTTTAGCGGGAGATCAGATACGCAGTATTTT.

The chain carries TRBV5-1 and TRBJ2-1, with D possibly TRBD2 on 5 matching bases. The germline V and J ends were trimmed by 0 bases and 9 bases, with 10 bases remaining between them. Germline CDR1 SGHRS, CDR2 YFSETQ. CDR3 length equals 13 residues. The CDR3 bases are TGCGCCAGCAGCTTGGGTGGGAGTCCTGAGCAGTTCTTC. It encodes CASSLGGSPEQFF.